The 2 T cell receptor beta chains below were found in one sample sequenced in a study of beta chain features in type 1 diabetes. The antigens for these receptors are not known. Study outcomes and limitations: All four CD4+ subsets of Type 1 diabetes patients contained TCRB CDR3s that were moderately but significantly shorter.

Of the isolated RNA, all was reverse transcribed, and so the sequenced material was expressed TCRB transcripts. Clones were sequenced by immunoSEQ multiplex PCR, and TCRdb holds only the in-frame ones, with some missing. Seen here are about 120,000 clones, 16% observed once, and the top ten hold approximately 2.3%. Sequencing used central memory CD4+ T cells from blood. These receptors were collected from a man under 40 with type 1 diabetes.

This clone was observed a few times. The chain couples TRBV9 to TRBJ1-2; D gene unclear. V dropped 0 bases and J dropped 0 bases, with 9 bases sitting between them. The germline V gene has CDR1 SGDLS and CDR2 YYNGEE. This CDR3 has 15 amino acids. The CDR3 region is CASSVGSGSNYGYTF. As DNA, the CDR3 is TGTGCCAGCAGCGTAGGGTCCGGTTCTAACTATGGCTACACCTTC. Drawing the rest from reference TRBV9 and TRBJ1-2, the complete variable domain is DSGVTQTPKHLITATGQRVTLRCSPRSGDLSVYWYQQSLDQGLQFLIQYYNGEERAKGNILERFSAQQFPDLHSELNLSSLELGDSALYFCASSVGSGSNYGYTFGSGTRLTVV.

The CDR3 sequence: CASSSRDQPQHF. The CDR3 DNA reads as TGTGCCAGCAGTTCCAGGGACCAGCCCCAGCATTTT. The chain employs TRBV6-5 and TRBJ1-5; tentative D call: TRBD1 (5 bases). V was pared by 4 bases and J by 7 bases, with 8 bases between. The CDR3 spans 12 residues. Germline V gene lookup returns CDR1 MNHEY and CDR2 SVGAGI.